The 25 T cell receptor beta chains presented below share a single source sample, sequenced in a study of preoperative IRX-2 immunotherapy in early breast cancer. Here immunoSEQ multiplex PCR was the method, and the copy in TCRdb shows in-frame clones only, minus some. The repertoire holds around 62,000 clones, with approximately 95% as singletons. Treatment described: preoperative locoregional IRX-2 cytokine immunotherapy. This material was obtained from a patient treated with IRX-2 immunotherapy. Receptors were obtained from a human donor with breast cancer.

This chain connects TRBV5-1 to TRBJ1-1; D unresolved. Looked up from germline, CDR1 is SGHRS and CDR2 is YFSETQ. V gave up 4 bases and J gave up 9 bases, with 16 bases separating them. CDR3 length: 13 residues. CDR3 residues: CASSPEWAAQAFF. DNA of the CDR3: TGCGCCAGCAGCCCAGAGTGGGCGGCCCAAGCTTTCTTT.

The V and J genes are TRBV6-6 and TRBJ1-6, with 7 bases identical to TRBD1. CDR3 size: 14 residues. CDR1 and CDR2 (germline): MNHNY, SVGAGI (reference sequence). With V trimmed by 5 bases and J by 9 bases, 7 bases remained unmatched. CDR3 DNA sequence: TGTGCCAGCAGTCGAACAGGGGTCTCTTCACCCCTCCACTTT. Translation: CASSRTGVSSPLHF.

The J gene is TRBJ2-1, the V gene TRBV6-4; TRBD1 matches 9 bases. J lost 8 bases, V lost 4 bases, and 3 bases had no gene match. The CDR3 consists of 13 residues. CDR1 MRHNA and CDR2 SNTAGT come from the germline V gene. The CDR3: CASSVTGGHEQFF. The CDR3 DNA sequence: TGTGCCAGCAGTGTCACAGGGGGCCATGAGCAGTTCTTC.

This sequence joins TRBV28 and TRBJ1-5; 7 bases line up with TRBD1. J gave up 6 bases and V 5 bases, and 10 bases lay outside the gene matches. Germline assignment: CDR1 MDHEN and CDR2 SYDVKM. This CDR3 comprises 15 residues. The CDR3 is CASSVRTGASQPQHF. CDR3 nucleotide sequence: TGTGCCAGCAGTGTCAGGACAGGCGCTAGTCAGCCCCAGCATTTT.

V and J are TRBV5-1 and TRBJ1-6, with 8 bases lining up with TRBD1. CDR3 length equals 18 residues. Germline V gives CDR1 SGHRS, CDR2 YFSETQ. The V gene end was trimmed by 0 bases and the J gene end by 10 bases; junction bases not matched to a gene: 15. CDR3 in amino acids: CASSLERQGAGVRSPLHF. The CDR3, as DNA: TGCGCCAGCAGCTTGGAGCGGCAGGGGGCAGGAGTACGGTCACCCCTCCACTTT. Variable domain in full (rest from reference TRBV5-1 and TRBJ1-6): KAGVTQTPRYLIKTRGQQVTLSCSPISGHRSVSWYQQTPGQGLQFLFEYFSETQRNKGNFPGRFSGRQFSNSRSEMNVSTLELGDSALYLCASSLERQGAGVRSPLHFGNGTRLTVT.

The CDR3 here is CASSYSMAIEAFF. The CDR3 nucleotides read TGTGCCAGCAGTTACTCGATGGCGATTGAAGCTTTCTTT. V gene TRBV6-6 combines with J gene TRBJ1-1, with D unclear. The CDR3 covers 13 residues. The germline gives CDR1 MNHNY, CDR2 SVGAGI (reference sequence). Trimming left V 0 bases short and J 7 bases short, with 9 bases between.

This clone was seen a single time. V and J are TRBV9 and TRBJ2-3; 8 bases match TRBD2. The junction had 7 bases not matched to a gene; V was cut back by 0 bases and J by 1 base. This CDR3 region has 17 residues. Germline V gives CDR1 SGDLS, CDR2 YYNGEE. CDR3 nucleotide sequence: TGTGCCAGCAGCGTAGCGGTCGGGAGGGCCGGCACAGATACGCAGTATTTT. It yields the protein CASSVAVGRAGTDTQYF.

J is TRBJ1-4 and V is TRBV4-3; the D gene is possibly TRBD1 (5 bases). The CDR3 sequence is 16 residues long. The germline CDR1 and CDR2 sequences are LGHNA and YSLEER. Between the trimmed V and J ends, which lost 3 bases and 2 bases, there was a span of 13 bases. DNA for the CDR3: TGCGCCAGCAGCCACCGCTGGGCAGGGACTAATGAAAAACTGTTTTTT. Translating it yields CASSHRWAGTNEKLFF.

The chain employs TRBV28 and TRBJ2-5, with a tentative D call TRBD2 (5 bases). Germline V gives CDR1 MDHEN, CDR2 SYDVKM. V was clipped by 7 bases and J by 0 bases, with 15 bases between them. This CDR3 is 15 amino acids long. In DNA, the CDR3 is TGTGCCAGCACCCGCGGGCGGATGTACCAAGAGACCCAGTACTTC. Translating it yields CASTRGRMYQETQYF.

This chain connects TRBV28 to TRBJ2-7; D unresolved. There are 12 residues in the CDR3. CDR1 and CDR2 from the germline V gene are MDHEN and SYDVKM. Trimming took 6 bases from V and 4 from J, leaving 10 bases between them. The CDR3 DNA is TGTGCCAGCAGCCGGAACATATACGAGCAGTACTTC. As protein: CASSRNIYEQYF.

This clone was counted once. The chain joins TRBV7-3 to TRBJ2-1, with 10 nucleotides matching TRBD2. The J segment lost 3 bases and the V segment lost 5 bases, leaving 4 bases of the junction unmatched. Germline CDR1 reads SGHTA; CDR2 reads FQGTGA. The CDR3 is 15 residues long. In nucleotides, the CDR3 is TGTGCCAGCAGCCCACTAGCGGGATACTACAATGAGCAGTTCTTC. Protein: CASSPLAGYYNEQFF.

The chain uses TRBV6-5 and TRBJ1-2; 9 bases match TRBD1. Looked up from germline, CDR1 is MNHEY and CDR2 is SVGAGI. With 6 bases clipped from V and 7 bases from J, the junction kept 3 bases outside the gene matches. This CDR3 comprises 12 residues. The CDR3 is CASSHRGLGYTF. The CDR3 DNA reads as TGTGCCAGCAGCCACAGGGGGCTTGGCTACACCTTC.

V gene TRBV11-1 combines with J gene TRBJ1-1; D gene ambiguous. The germline V and J ends were trimmed by 7 bases and 0 bases, with 9 bases remaining between them. Germline CDR1 and CDR2: SGHAT and FQDESV (reference sequence). This CDR3 is built from 13 residues. Here the CDR3 reads CASTPQLNTEAFF. CDR3 DNA sequence: TGTGCCAGCACTCCCCAATTGAACACTGAAGCTTTCTTT. The full variable domain, with the rest looked up from reference TRBV11-1 and TRBJ1-1, is EAEVAQSPRYKITEKSQAVAFWCDPISGHATLYWYRQILGQGPELLVQFQDESVVDDSQLPKDRFSAERLKGVDSTLKIQPAELGDSAMYLCASTPQLNTEAFFGQGTRLTVV.

The gene calls are TRBV5-1 and TRBJ1-2; TRBD1 might be the D (6 bases). Trimming shortened V by 1 base and J by 4 bases, and 20 bases separated the two germline ends. CDR1 and CDR2 (germline): SGHRS, YFSETQ. There are 17 residues in the CDR3. In DNA, the CDR3 is TGCGCCAGCAGCTTGAATCAGGGGCTGAGAAACCCCTATGGCTACACCTTC. It yields the protein CASSLNQGLRNPYGYTF. Filled out from reference TRBV5-1 and TRBJ1-2, the complete variable domain reads KAGVTQTPRYLIKTRGQQVTLSCSPISGHRSVSWYQQTPGQGLQFLFEYFSETQRNKGNFPGRFSGRQFSNSRSEMNVSTLELGDSALYLCASSLNQGLRNPYGYTFGSGTRLTVV.

In its sample, this clone was seen once. This chain joins TRBV9 and TRBJ2-7; D uncertain. Per the germline V gene, CDR1 is SGDLS and CDR2 is YYNGEE. This CDR3 spans 14 amino acids. Trimming removed 0 bases at V and 0 bases at J, with 7 bases between. The CDR3, as DNA: TGTGCCAGCAGCGTAGCGGGCTTCTCCTACGAGCAGTACTTC. As protein: CASSVAGFSYEQYF. Drawing the rest from reference TRBV9 and TRBJ2-7, the complete variable domain is DSGVTQTPKHLITATGQRVTLRCSPRSGDLSVYWYQQSLDQGLQFLIQYYNGEERAKGNILERFSAQQFPDLHSELNLSSLELGDSALYFCASSVAGFSYEQYFGPGTRLTVT.

The V and J genes are TRBV7-2 and TRBJ2-3, with D unclear. Trimming took off 3 bases at V and 0 bases at J, with 7 bases between the two ends. Looked up from germline, CDR1 is SGHTA and CDR2 is FQGNSA. This CDR3 contains 14 residues. CDR3 in DNA: TGTGCCAGCAGCTTCAGTACGAGCACAGATACGCAGTATTTT. It specifies CASSFSTSTDTQYF.

The sample holds one count of this clone. V usage is TRBV18 and J usage is TRBJ2-7, with TRBD2 matching over 15 bases. Germline assignment: CDR1 KGHSH and CDR2 LQKENI. V was pared by 5 bases and J by 2 bases, with 4 bases of the junction left unmatched. This CDR3 spans 16 amino acids. Here the CDR3 reads CASSSGLAGGAYEQYF. CDR3 sequence (DNA): TGTGCCAGCTCATCGGGACTAGCGGGAGGAGCCTACGAGCAGTACTTC. The whole variable domain, filled in from reference TRBV18 and TRBJ2-7, reads NAGVMQNPRHLVRRRGQEARLRCSPMKGHSHVYWYRQLPEEGLKFMVYLQKENIIDESGMPKERFSAEFPKEGPSILRIQQVVRGDSAAYFCASSSGLAGGAYEQYFGPGTRLTVT.

The J gene is TRBJ2-3, the V gene TRBV28, with D maybe TRBD2 (6 bases). Trimming took 6 bases from V and 0 from J, leaving 13 bases between them. CDR1 is MDHEN, CDR2 SYDVKM, per germline. This CDR3 spans 15 amino acids. The CDR3 DNA sequence: TGTGCCAGCAGCGTCGGAGGGGCAAGCACAGATACGCAGTATTTT. Its protein product is CASSVGGASTDTQYF.

The CDR3 sequence is CASSLPGGRGNEQFF. The CDR3 DNA reads as TGTGCCAGCAGCTTACCGGGGGGCAGGGGCAATGAGCAGTTCTTC. The V gene is TRBV7-2, the J gene TRBJ2-1, with D perhaps TRBD2 (7 bases). Trimming removed 2 bases at V and 6 bases at J, with 14 bases between. The germline CDR1 and CDR2 sequences are SGHTA and FQGNSA. The CDR3 spans 15 residues.

The V call is TRBV19, the J call TRBJ1-1; D is undetermined. CDR1 LNHDA and CDR2 SQIVND come from the germline V gene (reference sequence). Trimming cost V 7 bases and J 2 bases, with 5 bases left between them. The CDR3 is 11 residues long. CDR3 nucleotide sequence: TGTGCCAGTACAACAAACACTGAAGCTTTCTTT. It yields the protein CASTTNTEAFF.

This clone was observed once. J is TRBJ2-1 and V is TRBV7-8, with D maybe TRBD2 (5 bases). This CDR3 spans 15 amino acids. Germline CDR1 and CDR2: SGHVS and FQNEAQ. Trimming cost V 7 bases and J 4 bases, with 17 bases left between them. This CDR3 reads CASTPEGGVYNEQFF. CDR3 nucleotide sequence: TGTGCCAGCACCCCAGAGGGCGGAGTTTACAATGAGCAGTTCTTC.

The chain combines TRBV11-2 with TRBJ2-7; no clear D. This CDR3 is built from 14 residues. Germline CDR1 SGHAT, CDR2 FQNNGV. With 3 bases removed from V and 2 bases from J, the gap between germline ends came to 11 bases. The CDR3 reads CASSFLWIPYEQYF. The CDR3 nucleotides read TGTGCCAGCAGCTTCCTGTGGATACCCTACGAGCAGTACTTC.

The DNA for the CDR3 is TGTGCCACCGGTGGACCGAGTAGTCATACGCAGTATTTT. Amino acid sequence: CATGGPSSHTQYF. The chain joins TRBV15 to TRBJ2-3, with D unclear. V was pared by 8 bases and J by 7 bases, with 16 bases between. This CDR3 comprises 13 residues. Germline values: CDR1 LNHNV, CDR2 YYDKDF (reference sequence).

The gene calls are TRBV5-1 and TRBJ1-2; D is unclear. Trimming left V 7 bases short and J 6 bases short, with 13 bases between. Germline CDR1 reads SGHRS; CDR2 reads YFSETQ. The CDR3 has 12 residues. The CDR3 nucleotides are TGCGCCAGCGGTTCGACGGGCCATGGCTACACCTTC. It specifies CASGSTGHGYTF.

This clone appeared once. One junction end does not reproduce the germline sequence, and a read error may be involved. This chain links TRBV6-5 with TRBJ2-1, with 7 positions matching TRBD2. The CDR3 loop spans 11 amino acids. CDR1 is MNHEY and CDR2 is SVGAGI in the germline V gene. The CDR3 DNA is TGTGCCAGCAGTTACGGGCGGGAGCCGTTCTTC. Translated: CASSYGREPFF.